Below are 9 T cell receptor beta chains sequenced from a single sample in a study of control samples from healthy donors and cancer patients. Sequenced by immunoSEQ multiplex PCR; TCRdb stores in-frame clones only, minus some. In the table there are 55,000 to 70,000 clones, 90% of which are singletons. The source material was PBMCs. The origin of the receptors is a man aged 60-69 years with colorectal cancer.

The rearrangement links TRBV6-5 to TRBJ2-3; 7 bases line up with TRBD2. The ends lost 0 bases at V and 2 bases at J; junction bases unmatched: 5. The CDR3 sequence is 16 residues long. CDR1 is MNHEY, CDR2 SVGAGI, per germline. CDR3: CASSYSRLAVTDTQYF. In DNA, the CDR3 is TGTGCCAGCAGTTACTCCAGACTAGCCGTCACAGATACGCAGTATTTT.

The chain carries TRBV19 and TRBJ1-5; D is undetermined. The CDR3 is made up of 13 amino acids. Per germline, CDR1 LNHDA and CDR2 SQIVND (reference sequence). Trimming removed 5 bases from V and 7 bases from J, with 12 bases in between. The CDR3 DNA is TGTGCCAGTAGTGTGACCGGAGGCCAGCCCCAGCATTTT. This translates into CASSVTGGQPQHF.

The rearrangement uses TRBV4-1 and TRBJ2-3; 7 bases line up with TRBD2. From germline, CDR1 is MGHRA and CDR2 YSYEKL. J was trimmed by 2 bases and V by 3 bases; bases with no gene match: 5. This CDR3 has 15 amino acids. The CDR3 DNA reads as TGCGCCAGCAGCCAGACCGGGACTATCACAGATACGCAGTATTTT. The encoded protein is CASSQTGTITDTQYF.

The rearrangement links TRBV6-2 or TRBV6-3 to TRBJ1-5; 8 bases agree with TRBD1. The CDR3 consists of 14 residues. Germline CDR1 MNHEY, CDR2 SVGEGT. The junction had 6 bases not matched to a gene; V was cut back by 5 bases and J by 6 bases. CDR3: CASSATGASQPQHF. Written as DNA, the CDR3 is TGTGCCAGCAGTGCGACAGGGGCTAGTCAGCCCCAGCATTTT.

The chain carries TRBV13 and TRBJ2-1, with a possible D match to TRBD1 (5 bases). This CDR3 contains 12 residues. V was trimmed by 2 bases and J by 9 bases, leaving 8 bases between them. The germline V gene has CDR1 PRHDT and CDR2 FYEKMQ (reference sequence). The CDR3 region is CASSLQGGEQFF. The CDR3 DNA is TGTGCCAGCAGCTTACAGGGCGGTGAGCAGTTCTTC.

The chain combines TRBV3-1 (or the pseudogene TRBV3-2) with TRBJ2-1; D may correspond to TRBD1 or TRBD2 (5 bases each). Germline V lookup: CDR1 LGHDT, CDR2 YNNKEL (reference sequence). With 4 bases removed from V and 0 bases from J, the gap between germline ends came to 10 bases. The CDR3 consists of 15 residues. CDR3 amino acids: CASSPGTSSYNEQFF. In DNA, the CDR3 is TGTGCCAGCAGCCCTGGGACGAGCTCCTACAATGAGCAGTTCTTC.

The V and J genes are TRBV2 and TRBJ1-2; D remains ambiguous. Per germline, CDR1 SNHLY and CDR2 FYNNEI. CDR3 length: 13 amino acids. V dropped 5 bases and J dropped 1 base, with 8 bases sitting between them. The CDR3 reads CASSSQNNYGYTF. CDR3 bases: TGTGCCAGCAGTTCTCAGAATAACTATGGCTACACCTTC. Full variable domain (rest looked up from reference TRBV2 and TRBJ1-2): EPEVTQTPSHQVTQMGQEVILRCVPISNHLYFYWYRQILGQKVEFLVSFYNNEISEKSEIFDDQFSVERPDGSNFTLKIRSTKLEDSAMYFCASSSQNNYGYTFGSGTRLTVV.

V is TRBV7-2 and J is TRBJ1-1, with D uncertain. CDR1 and CDR2 (germline): SGHTA, FQGNSA. V was trimmed by 4 bases and J by 1 base, leaving 10 bases between them. This CDR3 has 14 amino acids. The CDR3 loop is CASSSRAWNTEAFF. CDR3 DNA: TGTGCCAGCAGCTCCCGGGCCTGGAACACTGAAGCTTTCTTT.

This chain connects TRBV5-1 to TRBJ2-3; D possibly corresponds to TRBD1 (7 bases). Trimming left V 5 bases short and J 2 bases short, with 18 bases between. Germline lookup yields CDR1 SGHRS and CDR2 YFSETQ. The CDR3 has 16 amino acids. DNA for the CDR3: TGCGCCAGCAGGAGGGGCGGGACAGCAGTCACAGATACGCAGTATTTT. It yields the protein CASRRGGTAVTDTQYF.